This TCR beta chain emerged from a study of T cell responses to AZD1222 COVID-19 vaccine. Broader study findings: Baseline seropositivity occurred in only a handful of AZD1222 recipients.

A remark on this clone: Its target is unknown. This sample also contains other DNA sequences that code for the same CDR3.

The CDR3 covers 14 residues. The V gene's germline CDR1 is LNHDA and CDR2 SQIVND (reference sequence). V was pared by 3 bases and J by 6 bases, with 2 bases of the junction left unmatched. TCRdb keeps only in-frame clones here, not all; method: immunoSEQ multiplex PCR. This sample has about 130,000 clones; approximately 88% occur once, and the top ten carry about 5.4%. The sequences come from peripheral blood, collected on day 0 of AZD1222 vaccination. The rearrangement uses TRBV19 and TRBJ1-5; TRBD1 matches at 10 bases. The TCR sequence derives from an adult in good health. The CDR3 loop is CASSIRDRGQPQHF. The CDR3 DNA is TGTGCCAGTAGTATTAGGGACAGGGGTCAGCCCCAGCATTTT.